The TCR beta chain described here comes from a study of T-cell memory formation after mild COVID-19. The germline CDR1 and CDR2 sequences are MGHRA and YSYEKL. CDR3 size: 12 residues. V was pared by 0 bases and J by 11 bases, with 10 bases between. Study results and limitations: For contracting clones, CD4+ ones sat mainly in CM and EM, CD8+ in EMRA.

TCRdb used MiXCR to reprocess the 5' RACE reads, holding one entry per CDR3 protein. The sample has about 470,000 distinct CDR3 sequences; around a quarter are singletons. A remark on this clonotype: Its specificity is not known.

The genes are TRBV4-1 and TRBJ1-1; D may be TRBD1 (5 bases). The sequence derives from an adult woman who had mild COVID-19 (a few samples of this study predate the infection). Cell type and time point are not known. The sample was PBMCs or a T cell subset sorted from them (not recorded which). The CDR3 DNA is TGCGCCAGCAGCCAAGATTTACAGGAGGCTTTCTTT. Translation gives CASSQDLQEAFF.